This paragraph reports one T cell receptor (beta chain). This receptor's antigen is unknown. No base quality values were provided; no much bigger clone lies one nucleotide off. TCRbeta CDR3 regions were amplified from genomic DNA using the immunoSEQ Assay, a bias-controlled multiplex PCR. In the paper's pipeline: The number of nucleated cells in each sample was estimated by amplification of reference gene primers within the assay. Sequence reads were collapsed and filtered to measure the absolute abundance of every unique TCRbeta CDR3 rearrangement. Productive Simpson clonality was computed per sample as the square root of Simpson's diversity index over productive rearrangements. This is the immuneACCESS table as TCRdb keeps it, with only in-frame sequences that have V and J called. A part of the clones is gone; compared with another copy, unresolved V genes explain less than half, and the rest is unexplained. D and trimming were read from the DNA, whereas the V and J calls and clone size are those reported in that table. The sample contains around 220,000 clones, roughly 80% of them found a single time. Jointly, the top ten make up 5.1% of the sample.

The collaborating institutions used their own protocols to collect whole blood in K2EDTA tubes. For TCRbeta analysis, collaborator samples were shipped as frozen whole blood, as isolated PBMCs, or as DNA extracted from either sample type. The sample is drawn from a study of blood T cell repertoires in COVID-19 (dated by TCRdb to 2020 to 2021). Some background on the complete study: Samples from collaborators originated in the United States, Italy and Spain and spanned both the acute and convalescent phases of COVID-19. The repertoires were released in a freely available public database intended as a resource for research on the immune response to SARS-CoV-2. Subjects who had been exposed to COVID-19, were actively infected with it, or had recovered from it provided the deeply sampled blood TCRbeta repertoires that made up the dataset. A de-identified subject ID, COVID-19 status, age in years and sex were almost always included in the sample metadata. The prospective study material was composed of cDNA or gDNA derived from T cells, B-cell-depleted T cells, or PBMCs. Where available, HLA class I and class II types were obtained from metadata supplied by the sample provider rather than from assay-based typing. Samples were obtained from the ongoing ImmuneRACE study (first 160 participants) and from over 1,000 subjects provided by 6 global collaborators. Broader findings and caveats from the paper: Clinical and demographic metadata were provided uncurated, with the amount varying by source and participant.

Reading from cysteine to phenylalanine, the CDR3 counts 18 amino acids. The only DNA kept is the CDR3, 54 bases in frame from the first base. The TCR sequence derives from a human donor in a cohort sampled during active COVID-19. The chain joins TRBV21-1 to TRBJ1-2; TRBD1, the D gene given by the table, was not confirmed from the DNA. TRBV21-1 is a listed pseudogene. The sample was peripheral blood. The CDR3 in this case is CASSKSKGAGAAGNGYTF. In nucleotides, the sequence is TGTGCCAGCAGCAAATCAAAAGGGGCAGGGGCCGCAGGGAATGGCTACACCTTC.